This T cell receptor beta chain is from a study of OX40 agonist ivuxolimab in advanced cancers. The study's findings and limits: The antigen specificity of the peripheral T cells (those that were expanded) was not determined.

Germline lookup yields CDR1 SGDLS and CDR2 YYNGEE. V lost 0 bases and J lost 1, with 8 bases in between. This CDR3 contains 15 residues. Details on this clone: Its specificity is unknown.

Assay: immunoSEQ multiplex PCR; the TCRdb copy retains only in-frame clones and omits some. Counted here are about 38,000 clones, over 80% occurring once; the ten biggest clones make up 21%. The source material was CD4+ or CD8+ T cells sorted from blood, sampled in a trial of the OX40 agonist ivuxolimab. This clonotype was obtained from an adult with an advanced solid tumor such as melanoma, head and neck, liver or kidney cancer. This chain uses TRBV9 with TRBJ2-1, with D tentatively TRBD2 (6 bases). In nucleotides, the CDR3 is TGTGCCAGCAGCGTAGGTCTAGCGTCCTACAATGAGCAGTTCTTC. Its protein is CASSVGLASYNEQFF.